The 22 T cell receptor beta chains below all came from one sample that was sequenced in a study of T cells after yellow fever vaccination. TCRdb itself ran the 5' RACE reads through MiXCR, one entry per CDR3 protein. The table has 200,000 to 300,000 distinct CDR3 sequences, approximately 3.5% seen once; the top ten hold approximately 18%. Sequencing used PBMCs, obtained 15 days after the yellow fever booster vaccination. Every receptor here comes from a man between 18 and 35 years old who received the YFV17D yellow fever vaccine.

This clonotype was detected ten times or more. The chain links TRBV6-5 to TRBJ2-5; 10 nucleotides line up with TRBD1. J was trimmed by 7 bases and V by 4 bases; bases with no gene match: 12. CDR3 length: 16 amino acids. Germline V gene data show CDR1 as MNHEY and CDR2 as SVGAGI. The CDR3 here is CASSSRDRGLGGTQYF. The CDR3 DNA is TGTGCCAGCAGTTCCCGGGACAGGGGCCTCGGGGGGACCCAGTACTTC.

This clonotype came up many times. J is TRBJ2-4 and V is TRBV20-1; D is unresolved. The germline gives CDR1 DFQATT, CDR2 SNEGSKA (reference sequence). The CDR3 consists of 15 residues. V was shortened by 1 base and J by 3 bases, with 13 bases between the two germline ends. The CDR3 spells CSARGLQLDKNIQYF. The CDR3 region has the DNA TGCAGTGCTAGAGGATTACAGCTTGACAAAAACATTCAGTACTTC.

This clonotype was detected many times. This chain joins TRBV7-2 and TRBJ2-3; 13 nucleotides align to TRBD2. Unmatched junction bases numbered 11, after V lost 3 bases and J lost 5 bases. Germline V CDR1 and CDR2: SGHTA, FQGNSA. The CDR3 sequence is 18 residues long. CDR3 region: CASSFTSGGVGLRDTQYF. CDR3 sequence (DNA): TGTGCCAGCAGCTTCACTAGCGGGGGGGTGGGGTTAAGAGATACGCAGTATTTT.

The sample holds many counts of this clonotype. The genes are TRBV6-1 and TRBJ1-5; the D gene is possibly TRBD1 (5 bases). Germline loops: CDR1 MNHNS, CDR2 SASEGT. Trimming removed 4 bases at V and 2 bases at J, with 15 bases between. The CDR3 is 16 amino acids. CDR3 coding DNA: TGTGCCAGCAGTGGACCCCGGGACGCGCGCAATCAGCCCCAGCATTTT. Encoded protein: CASSGPRDARNQPQHF.

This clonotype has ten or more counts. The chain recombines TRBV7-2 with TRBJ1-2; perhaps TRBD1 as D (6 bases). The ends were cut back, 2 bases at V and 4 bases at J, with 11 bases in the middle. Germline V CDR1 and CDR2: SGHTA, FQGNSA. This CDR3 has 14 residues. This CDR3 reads CASSLRGQSYGYTF. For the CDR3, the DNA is TGTGCCAGCAGCTTAAGAGGACAGAGCTATGGCTACACCTTC.

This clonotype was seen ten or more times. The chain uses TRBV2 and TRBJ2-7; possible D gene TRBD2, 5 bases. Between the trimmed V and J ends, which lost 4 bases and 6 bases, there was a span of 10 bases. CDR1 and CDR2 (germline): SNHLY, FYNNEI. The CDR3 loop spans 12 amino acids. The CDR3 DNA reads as TGTGCCAGCAGTGCCTTAGAGGGCGAGCAGTACGTC. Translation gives CASSALEGEQYV.

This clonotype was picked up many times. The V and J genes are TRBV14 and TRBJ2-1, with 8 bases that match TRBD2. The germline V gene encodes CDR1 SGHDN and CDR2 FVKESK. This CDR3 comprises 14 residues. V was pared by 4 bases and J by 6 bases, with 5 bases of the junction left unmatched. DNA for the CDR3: TGTGCCAGCAGCCTCCAACGGGGGGGCAATGAGCAGTTCTTC. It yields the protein CASSLQRGGNEQFF.

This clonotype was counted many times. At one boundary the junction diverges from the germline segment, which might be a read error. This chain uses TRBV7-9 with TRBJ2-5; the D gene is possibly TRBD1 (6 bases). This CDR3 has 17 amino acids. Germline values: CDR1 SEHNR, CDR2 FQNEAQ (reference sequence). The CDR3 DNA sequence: TGTGCCAGCAGCTTAGTCCCATCTTCGGGACAACCAACCTACCCCAACTTC. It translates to CASSLVPSSGQPTYPNF.

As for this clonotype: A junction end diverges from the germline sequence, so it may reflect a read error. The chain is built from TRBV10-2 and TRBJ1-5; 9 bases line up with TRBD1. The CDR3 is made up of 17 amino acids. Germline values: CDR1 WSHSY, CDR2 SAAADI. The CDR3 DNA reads TGCGCCAGCAGTGAGTACCCGGGACAGGGATTCAATCAGTCCCAGCATTTT. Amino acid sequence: CASSEYPGQGFNQSQHF.

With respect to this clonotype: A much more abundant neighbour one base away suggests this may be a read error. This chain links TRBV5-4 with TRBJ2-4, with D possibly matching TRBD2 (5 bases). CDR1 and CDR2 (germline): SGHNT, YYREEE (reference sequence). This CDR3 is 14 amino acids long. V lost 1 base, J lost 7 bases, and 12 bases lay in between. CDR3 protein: CASSLKDCTNIQYF. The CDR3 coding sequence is TGTGCCAGCAGCTTGAAGGACTGTACTAACATTCAGTACTTC.

The CDR3 here is CASSQVMMNYGYTF. In DNA, the CDR3 is TGCGCCAGCAGCCAAGTGATGATGAACTATGGCTACACCTTC. J is TRBJ1-2 and V is TRBV4-1, with D uncertain. Trimming shortened V by 1 base and J by 2 bases, and 8 bases separated the two germline ends. CDR1 is MGHRA, CDR2 YSYEKL, per germline. The CDR3 contains 14 residues.

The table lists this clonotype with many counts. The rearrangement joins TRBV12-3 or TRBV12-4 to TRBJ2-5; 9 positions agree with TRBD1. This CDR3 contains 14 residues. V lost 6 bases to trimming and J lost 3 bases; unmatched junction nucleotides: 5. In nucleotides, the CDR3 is TGTGCCAGCAGCCTGACAGGGGGGGAAGAGACCCAGTACTTC. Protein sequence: CASSLTGGEETQYF.

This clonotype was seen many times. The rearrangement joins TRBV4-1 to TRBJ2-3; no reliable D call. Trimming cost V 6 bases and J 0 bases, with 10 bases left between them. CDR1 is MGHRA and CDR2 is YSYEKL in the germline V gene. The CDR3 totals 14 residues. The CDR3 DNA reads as TGCGCCAGCAGTCCGAGGTGGAGCACAGATACGCAGTATTTT. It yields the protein CASSPRWSTDTQYF.

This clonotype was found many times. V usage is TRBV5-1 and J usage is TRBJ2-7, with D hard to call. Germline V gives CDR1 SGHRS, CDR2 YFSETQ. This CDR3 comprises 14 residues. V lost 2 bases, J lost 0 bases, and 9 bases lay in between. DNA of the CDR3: TGCGCCAGCAGCTTTGCCAGGCCCTCCTACGAGCAGTACGTC. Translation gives CASSFARPSYEQYV.

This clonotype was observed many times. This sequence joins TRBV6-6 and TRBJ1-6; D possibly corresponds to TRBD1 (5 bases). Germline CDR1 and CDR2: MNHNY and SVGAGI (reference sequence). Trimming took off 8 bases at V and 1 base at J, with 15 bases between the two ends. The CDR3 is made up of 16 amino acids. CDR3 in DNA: TGTGCCAGCTTCCTCAGGGAGGGGTCCTATAATTCACCCCTCCACTTT. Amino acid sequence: CASFLREGSYNSPLHF.

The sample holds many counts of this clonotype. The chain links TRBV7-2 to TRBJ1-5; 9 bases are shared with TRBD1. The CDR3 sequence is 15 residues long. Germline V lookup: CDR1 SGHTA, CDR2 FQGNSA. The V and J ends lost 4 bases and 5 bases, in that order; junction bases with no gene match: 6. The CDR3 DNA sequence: TGTGCCAGCAGCTCGACAGGGGGGAGGTATCAGCCCCAGCATTTT. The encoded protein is CASSSTGGRYQPQHF.

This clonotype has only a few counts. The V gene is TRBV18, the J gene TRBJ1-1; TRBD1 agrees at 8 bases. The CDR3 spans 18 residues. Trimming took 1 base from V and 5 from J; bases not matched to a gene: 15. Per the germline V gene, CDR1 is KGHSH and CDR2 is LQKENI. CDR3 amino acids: CASSPQVQGVFGKTEAFF. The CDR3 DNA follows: TGTGCCAGCTCACCACAGGTACAGGGGGTTTTCGGTAAGACTGAAGCTTTCTTT.

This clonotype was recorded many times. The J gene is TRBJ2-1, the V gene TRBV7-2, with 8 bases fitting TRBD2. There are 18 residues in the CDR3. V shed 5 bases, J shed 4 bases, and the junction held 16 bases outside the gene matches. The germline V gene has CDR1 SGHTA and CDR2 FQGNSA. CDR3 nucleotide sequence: TGTGCCAGCAGCCCATGGAGGGTAGCGGGGAGCTTTTACAATGAGCAGTTCTTC. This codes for CASSPWRVAGSFYNEQFF.

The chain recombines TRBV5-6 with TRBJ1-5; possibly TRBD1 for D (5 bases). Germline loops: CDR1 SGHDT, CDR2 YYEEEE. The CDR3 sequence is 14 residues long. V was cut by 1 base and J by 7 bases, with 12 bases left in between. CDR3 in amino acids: CASSLLGESQPQHF. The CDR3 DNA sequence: TGTGCCAGCAGCTTGCTGGGGGAATCCCAGCCCCAGCATTTT.

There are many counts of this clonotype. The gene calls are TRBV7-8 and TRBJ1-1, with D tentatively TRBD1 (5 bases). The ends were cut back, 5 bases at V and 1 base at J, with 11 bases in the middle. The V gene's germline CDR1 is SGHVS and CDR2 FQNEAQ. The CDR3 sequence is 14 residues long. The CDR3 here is CASSTTTANTEAFF. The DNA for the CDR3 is TGTGCCAGCAGCACGACGACAGCGAACACTGAAGCTTTCTTT.

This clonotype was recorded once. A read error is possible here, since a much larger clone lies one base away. CDR3 protein: CASSPQGQETHYF. CDR3 DNA: TGTGCCAGCTCACCACAGGGTCAAGAGACCCATTACTTC. V is TRBV18 and J is TRBJ2-5; no clear D. Germline V gene sequence: CDR1 KGHSH, CDR2 LQKENI. This CDR3 contains 13 residues.

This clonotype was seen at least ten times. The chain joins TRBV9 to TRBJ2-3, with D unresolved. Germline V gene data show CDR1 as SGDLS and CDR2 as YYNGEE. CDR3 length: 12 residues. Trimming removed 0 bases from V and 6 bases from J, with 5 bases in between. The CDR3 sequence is CASSVASDTQYF. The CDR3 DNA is TGTGCCAGCAGCGTAGCTTCGGATACGCAGTATTTT.